The clone carrying this T cell receptor (beta chain) was detected ten times or more. Its target is unknown. This specimen belongs to a study of neurological immune-mediated disorders. Findings and caveats of the study: It was HTLV-1-associated myelopathy that showed the most TCR clonal expansion, while multiple sclerosis showed the least, falling below healthy controls.

This CDR3 is built from 13 residues. With 3 bases removed from V and 6 bases from J, the gap between germline ends came to 9 bases. Germline assignment: CDR1 SGHVS and CDR2 FNYEAQ. MiXCR was run by TCRdb on the 5' RACE reads, yielding one entry per CDR3 protein. The sample holds some 46,000 distinct CDR3 sequences; roughly 4.1% are singletons and the top ten take approximately 5.4%. The V call is TRBV7-6, the J call TRBJ1-5; no definite D call. The sample comprised PBMCs. The source is a woman aged 60 to 75 with multiple sclerosis. The CDR3 reads CASSLGHGQPQHF. Here the CDR3 DNA reads TGTGCCAGCAGCTTGGGCCATGGTCAGCCCCAGCATTTT. Variable domain in full (rest from reference TRBV7-6 and TRBJ1-5): GAGVSQSPRYKVTKRGQDVALRCDPISGHVSLYWYRQALGQGPEFLTYFNYEAQQDKSGLPNDRFSAERPEGSISTLTIQRTEQRDSAMYRCASSLGHGQPQHFGDGTRLSIL.